Following are 29 T cell receptor beta chains from one sample sequenced in a study of blood T cell repertoires in COVID-19. Here immunoSEQ multiplex PCR was the method, and the copy in TCRdb shows in-frame clones only, minus some. The sample has 140,000 to 150,000 clones, 79% seen once; the top ten hold over 6.5%. The sample was peripheral blood. The receptors shown here come from a man between 50 and 59 years old with active or convalescent COVID-19.

This clone appeared once. This chain links TRBV27 with TRBJ1-1; no reliable D call. The germline V and J ends were trimmed by 3 bases and 2 bases, with 7 bases remaining between them. Looked up from germline, CDR1 is MNHEY and CDR2 is SMNVEV (reference sequence). The CDR3 loop spans 13 amino acids. The CDR3 nucleotides are TGTGCCAGCAGTTTTACAGTAAACACTGAAGCTTTCTTT. This sequence encodes CASSFTVNTEAFF.

There are a few counts of this clone. The J gene is TRBJ1-6, the V gene TRBV28, with D unresolved. CDR1 is MDHEN, CDR2 SYDVKM, per germline. This CDR3 contains 15 residues. Trimming took 7 bases from V and 5 from J, leaving 15 bases between them. The CDR3 region has the DNA TGTGCCAGCACCTTCCGGGGTAACAATAATTCACCCCTCCACTTT. It codes for CASTFRGNNNSPLHF.

A single count supports this clone. V gene TRBV3-1 (or the pseudogene TRBV3-2) combines with J gene TRBJ2-1, with 9 bases identical to TRBD2. The CDR3 runs 16 residues. The V segment lost 0 bases and the J segment 5 bases; nucleotides outside the gene matches: 5. CDR1 is LGHDT, CDR2 YNNKEL, per germline (reference sequence). CDR3 amino acids: CASSQETLAGHNEQFF. The DNA for the CDR3 is TGTGCCAGCAGCCAAGAGACCCTAGCGGGACACAATGAGCAGTTCTTC.

This chain links TRBV7-6 with TRBJ1-6; D possibly corresponds to TRBD1 (6 bases). The germline CDR1 and CDR2 sequences are SGHVS and FNYEAQ. The CDR3 spans 14 residues. The ends were cut back, 0 bases at V and 9 bases at J, with 9 bases in the middle. The CDR3 nucleotides read TGTGCCAGCAGCTTAGCGGAAGGGGGTTCACCCCTCCACTTT. Translating gives CASSLAEGGSPLHF.

The rearrangement links TRBV9 to TRBJ2-1, with 7 nucleotides matching TRBD2. This CDR3 contains 16 residues. With 2 bases clipped from V and 2 bases from J, the junction kept 7 bases outside the gene matches. CDR1 and CDR2 from the germline V gene are SGDLS and YYNGEE. The CDR3 region is CASSVGGRGAYNEQFF. The CDR3 DNA reads as TGTGCCAGCAGCGTGGGGGGACGGGGGGCCTACAATGAGCAGTTCTTC.

The chain has TRBV28 and TRBJ1-5; no firm D call. The V gene lost 2 bases and the J gene lost 0 bases, with 5 bases spanning the gap. The CDR3 consists of 14 residues. The germline CDR1 and CDR2 sequences are MDHEN and SYDVKM. The CDR3: CASSLRVSNQPQHF. The CDR3 DNA reads as TGTGCCAGCAGTTTACGCGTTAGCAATCAGCCCCAGCATTTT.

V gene TRBV3-1 (or the pseudogene TRBV3-2) combines with J gene TRBJ1-1, with D perhaps TRBD1 (5 bases). Germline assignment: CDR1 LGHDT and CDR2 YNNKEL (reference sequence). V gave up 4 bases and J gave up 0 bases, with 18 bases separating them. The CDR3 spans 17 residues. CDR3 sequence: CASSRPGRASVNTEAFF. Written as DNA, the CDR3 is TGTGCCAGCAGCCGTCCGGGCAGGGCTTCGGTGAACACTGAAGCTTTCTTT.

The V and J genes are TRBV7-3 and TRBJ2-3, with a tentative D call TRBD1 (6 bases). V was clipped by 6 bases and J by 2 bases, with 12 bases between them. This CDR3 comprises 14 residues. CDR1 is SGHTA and CDR2 is FQGTGA in the germline V gene. Here the CDR3 reads CASSPTGDTDTQYF. The CDR3 nucleotides read TGTGCCAGCAGTCCGACAGGTGACACAGATACGCAGTATTTT.

The V call is TRBV28, the J call TRBJ2-7, with TRBD1 matching over 11 bases. The CDR3 spans 14 residues. The germline gives CDR1 MDHEN, CDR2 SYDVKM. V lost 5 bases to trimming and J lost 6 bases; unmatched junction nucleotides: 6. CDR3 in amino acids: CASSLDRGQSEQYF. The CDR3 DNA reads TGTGCCAGCAGTCTGGACAGGGGGCAGAGCGAGCAGTACTTC.

The CDR3 region has the DNA TGTGCCAGCAGCAGACCAGGGACAGATACGCAGTATTTT. Protein product: CASSRPGTDTQYF. The chain recombines TRBV7-9 with TRBJ2-3, with D possibly matching TRBD1 (5 bases). V shed 5 bases and J shed 3 bases, with 9 bases lying between them. CDR1 is SEHNR and CDR2 is FQNEAQ in the germline V gene (reference sequence). The CDR3 length is 13 residues.

The chain employs TRBV16 and TRBJ2-7, with 8 bases aligning to TRBD2. The CDR3 loop spans 16 amino acids. Germline values: CDR1 KGHSY, CDR2 FQNENV. Trimming removed 4 bases from V and 7 bases from J; junction bases left unmatched: 15. The CDR3 DNA is TGTGCCAGCAGCCTCTGGGAGCGGGAGCCCCAGAGGGAGCAGTACTTC. Encoded protein: CASSLWEREPQREQYF.

The chain employs TRBV10-3 and TRBJ2-1, with TRBD1 matching over 10 bases. The germline gives CDR1 ENHRY, CDR2 SYGVKD. The CDR3 runs 16 residues. With 11 bases clipped from V and 0 bases from J, the junction kept 10 bases outside the gene matches. The CDR3 loop reads CAAKPGQGTSYNEQFF. The CDR3 DNA reads TGTGCCGCTAAGCCGGGACAGGGGACCTCCTACAATGAGCAGTTCTTC.

The chain uses TRBV5-1 and TRBJ1-2, with D possibly matching TRBD1 (6 bases). CDR3 length equals 14 residues. The V gene lost 0 bases and the J gene lost 6 bases, with 12 bases spanning the gap. Germline values: CDR1 SGHRS, CDR2 YFSETQ. This CDR3 reads CASSLEGGRDGYTF. The CDR3 nucleotides read TGCGCCAGCAGCTTGGAAGGGGGACGCGATGGCTACACCTTC. Full variable domain (rest looked up from reference TRBV5-1 and TRBJ1-2): KAGVTQTPRYLIKTRGQQVTLSCSPISGHRSVSWYQQTPGQGLQFLFEYFSETQRNKGNFPGRFSGRQFSNSRSEMNVSTLELGDSALYLCASSLEGGRDGYTFGSGTRLTVV.

The rearrangement joins TRBV2 to TRBJ2-1, with 7 bases fitting TRBD1. CDR1 is SNHLY, CDR2 FYNNEI, per germline. Germline trimming cut 7 bases from V and 15 bases from J; bases unmatched to any gene: 18. The CDR3 loop spans 14 amino acids. CDR3 DNA: TGTGCCAGCAACACGGACAGGCTCCATACTCCTCGGTTCTTC. It encodes CASNTDRLHTPRFF.

The rearrangement joins TRBV10-3 to TRBJ2-3; TRBD2 aligns across 13 bases. Looked up from germline, CDR1 is ENHRY and CDR2 is SYGVKD. Unmatched junction bases numbered 2, after V lost 2 bases and J lost 0 bases. The CDR3 length is 17 residues. The CDR3 coding sequence is TGTGCCATCAGTGAGACTAGCGGGAGGGAAAGCACAGATACGCAGTATTTT. This codes for CAISETSGRESTDTQYF.

The gene calls are TRBV24-1 and TRBJ1-4; 10 bases line up with TRBD1. With 4 bases clipped from V and 6 bases from J, the junction kept 4 bases outside the gene matches. Germline CDR1 is KGHDR and CDR2 is SFDVKD. This CDR3 is 15 amino acids long. CDR3: CATSEMTGGHEKLFF. The DNA for the CDR3 is TGTGCCACCAGTGAAATGACAGGGGGCCATGAAAAACTGTTTTTT.

The gene calls are TRBV13 and TRBJ2-2, with D possibly matching TRBD2 (6 bases). The CDR3 totals 16 residues. Germline CDR1 PRHDT, CDR2 FYEKMQ (reference sequence). Between the trimmed V and J ends, which lost 5 bases and 4 bases, there was a span of 17 bases. In nucleotides, the CDR3 is TGTGCCAGCAGCCGGGAGTTACCTCCTGTCACCGGGGAGCTGTTTTTT. It specifies CASSRELPPVTGELFF.

This clone was detected once. This chain joins TRBV19 and TRBJ1-2; 8 bases fit TRBD1. The CDR3 runs 14 residues. J was trimmed by 6 bases and V by 1 base; bases with no gene match: 4. In germline, CDR1 is LNHDA, CDR2 SQIVND (reference sequence). The CDR3 DNA follows: TGTGCCAGTAGTATAGGCCCAGGGGGCCATGGCTACACCTTC. Translation: CASSIGPGGHGYTF.

This clone turned up a few times. CDR3 protein: CASTDRATGELFF. CDR3 in DNA: TGTGCCAGCACGGACAGGGCCACCGGGGAGCTGTTTTTT. The chain has TRBV7-9 and TRBJ2-2; 8 nucleotides agree with TRBD1. Per the germline V gene, CDR1 is SEHNR and CDR2 is FQNEAQ (reference sequence). V shed 7 bases, J shed 4 bases, and the junction held 2 bases outside the gene matches. The CDR3 has 13 residues.

This chain links TRBV7-9 with TRBJ2-7; 7 bases agree with TRBD1. The CDR3 is made up of 14 amino acids. The V segment lost 1 base and the J segment 6 bases; nucleotides outside the gene matches: 6. Per the germline V gene, CDR1 is SEHNR and CDR2 is FQNEAQ (reference sequence). The CDR3 loop is CASSLDLAGGEQYF. In DNA form, the CDR3 reads TGTGCCAGCAGCTTAGATCTGGCAGGGGGCGAGCAGTACTTC.

The rearrangement links TRBV27 to TRBJ2-1, with a tentative D call TRBD2 (6 bases). The germline V and J ends were trimmed by 4 bases and 5 bases, with 12 bases remaining between them. Germline loops: CDR1 MNHEY, CDR2 SMNVEV (reference sequence). This CDR3 contains 14 residues. The DNA for the CDR3 is TGTGCCAGCAGTTCTCCCGGGAGTAACAATGAGCAGTTCTTC. As protein: CASSSPGSNNEQFF.

This clone was found once. V gene TRBV5-6 combines with J gene TRBJ2-3, with D unclear. Germline V gives CDR1 SGHDT, CDR2 YYEEEE. This CDR3 is built from 12 residues. V shed 4 bases and J shed 7 bases, with 10 bases lying between them. The CDR3 loop reads CASSTWANTQYF. Written as DNA, the CDR3 is TGTGCCAGCAGCACCTGGGCCAATACGCAGTATTTT. Drawing the rest from reference TRBV5-6 and TRBJ2-3, the complete variable domain is DAGVTQSPTHLIKTRGQQVTLRCSPKSGHDTVSWYQQALGQGPQFIFQYYEEEERQRGNFPDRFSGHQFPNYSSELNVNALLLGDSALYLCASSTWANTQYFGPGTRLTVL.

The chain has TRBV18 and TRBJ2-5, with 11 bases identical to TRBD1. This CDR3 spans 15 amino acids. Germline lookup yields CDR1 KGHSH and CDR2 LQKENI. Trimming cost V 3 bases and J 5 bases; bases outside gene matches: 5. This chain's CDR3 is CASSPGQGAGETQYF. CDR3 DNA sequence: TGTGCCAGCTCACCTGGACAGGGGGCCGGGGAGACCCAGTACTTC.

This rearrangement joins TRBV5-5 to TRBJ1-1, with no clear D. Trimming pared 0 bases from V and 5 bases from J, leaving 8 bases between. Looked up from germline, CDR1 is SGHKS and CDR2 is YYEKEE (reference sequence). The CDR3 has 13 residues. The CDR3 DNA is TGTGCCAGCAGCTTGGTCTCCAGGACTGAAGCTTTCTTT. Protein sequence: CASSLVSRTEAFF.

The chain is built from TRBV9 and TRBJ1-2; D ambiguous. The length of the CDR3 is 15 residues. Between the trimmed V and J ends, which lost 0 bases and 4 bases, there was a span of 13 bases. Germline V gene sequence: CDR1 SGDLS, CDR2 YYNGEE. This CDR3 is CASSVDPEGPYGYTF. CDR3 in DNA: TGTGCCAGCAGCGTAGATCCGGAGGGTCCCTATGGCTACACCTTC.

The rearrangement joins TRBV28 to TRBJ1-1; perhaps TRBD1 as D (5 bases). This CDR3 contains 14 residues. Germline CDR1 is MDHEN and CDR2 is SYDVKM. V was trimmed by 2 bases and J by 4 bases, leaving 11 bases between them. This CDR3 is CASSLVQGGTEAFF. For the CDR3, the DNA is TGTGCCAGCAGTTTAGTGCAGGGTGGCACTGAAGCTTTCTTT.

CDR3 sequence reads: CASSPGQGIYEQYF. The CDR3, as DNA: TGTGCCAGCAGCCCGGGACAGGGGATTTACGAGCAGTACTTC. J is TRBJ2-7 and V is TRBV11-2; 10 nucleotides align to TRBD1. J was trimmed by 4 bases and V by 5 bases; bases with no gene match: 5. Germline V lookup: CDR1 SGHAT, CDR2 FQNNGV. CDR3 length: 14 amino acids.

The chain recombines TRBV19 with TRBJ1-4, with TRBD1 identical over 8 bases. Germline V gene lookup returns CDR1 LNHDA and CDR2 SQIVND (reference sequence). V dropped 10 bases and J dropped 0; count of bases not matched to a gene: 7. The CDR3 totals 15 residues. The CDR3 here is CATGTGGTTNEKLFF. CDR3 coding DNA: TGTGCCACCGGGACAGGAGGGACAACTAATGAAAAACTGTTTTTT.

This chain uses TRBV28 with TRBJ1-2, with 9 bases aligning to TRBD1. V trimming: 6 bases; J trimming: 8 bases; junction bases outside the gene matches: 16. In germline, CDR1 is MDHEN, CDR2 SYDVKM. CDR3 length equals 16 residues. The CDR3 loop is CASSTTGTGLFWGYTF. The CDR3 DNA sequence: TGTGCCAGCAGCACTACCGGGACAGGGCTCTTCTGGGGCTACACCTTC.